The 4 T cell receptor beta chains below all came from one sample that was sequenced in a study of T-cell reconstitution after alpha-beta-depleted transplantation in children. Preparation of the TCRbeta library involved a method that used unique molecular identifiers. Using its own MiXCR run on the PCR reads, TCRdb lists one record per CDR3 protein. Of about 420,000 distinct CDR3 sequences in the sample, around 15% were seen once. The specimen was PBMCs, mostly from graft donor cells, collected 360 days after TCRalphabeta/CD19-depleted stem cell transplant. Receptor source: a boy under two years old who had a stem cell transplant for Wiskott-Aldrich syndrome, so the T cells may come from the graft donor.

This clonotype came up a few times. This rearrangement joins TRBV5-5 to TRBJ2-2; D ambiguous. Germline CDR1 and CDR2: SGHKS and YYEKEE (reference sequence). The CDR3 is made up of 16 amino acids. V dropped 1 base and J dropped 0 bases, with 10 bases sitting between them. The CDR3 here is CASSLLPVSNTGELFF. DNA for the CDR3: TGTGCCAGCAGCTTGCTGCCCGTTTCGAACACCGGGGAGCTGTTTTTT.

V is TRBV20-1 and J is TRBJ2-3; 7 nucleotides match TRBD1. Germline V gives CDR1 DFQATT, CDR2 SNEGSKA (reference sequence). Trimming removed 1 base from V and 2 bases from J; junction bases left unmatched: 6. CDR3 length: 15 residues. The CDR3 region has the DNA TGCAGTGCTAGAGCCCCGACAGGGTCCACAGATACGCAGTATTTT. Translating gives CSARAPTGSTDTQYF.

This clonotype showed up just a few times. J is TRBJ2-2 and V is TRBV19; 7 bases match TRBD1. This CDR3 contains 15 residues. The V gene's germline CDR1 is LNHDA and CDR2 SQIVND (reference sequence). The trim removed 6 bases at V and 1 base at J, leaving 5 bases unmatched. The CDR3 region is CASRRDRLNTGELFF. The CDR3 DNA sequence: TGTGCCAGTAGACGGGACAGATTGAACACCGGGGAGCTGTTTTTT.

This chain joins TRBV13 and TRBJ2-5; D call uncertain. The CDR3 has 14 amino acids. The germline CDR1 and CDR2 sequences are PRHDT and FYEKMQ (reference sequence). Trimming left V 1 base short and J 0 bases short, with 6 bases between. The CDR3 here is CASSLAGYQETQYF. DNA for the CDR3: TGTGCCAGCAGCTTAGCGGGCTACCAAGAGACCCAGTACTTC. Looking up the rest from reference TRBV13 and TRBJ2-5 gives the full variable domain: AAGVIQSPRHLIKEKRETATLKCYPIPRHDTVYWYQQGPGQDPQFLISFYEKMQSDKGSIPDRFSAQQFSDYHSELNMSSLELGDSALYFCASSLAGYQETQYFGPGTRLLVL.